This T cell receptor beta chain was identified in a study of blood T cell repertoires in COVID-19. Trimming took off 4 bases at V and 0 bases at J, with 23 bases between the two ends. There are 19 residues in the CDR3. Germline CDR1 is SGHRS and CDR2 is YFSETQ. Per the authors' pipeline: Reference gene primers were amplified, and this amplification served to estimate nucleated cell counts. Measured with immunoSEQ multiplex PCR; TCRdb has only the in-frame clones, and not every one. The DNA gave D and trimming, while V, J and clone size come from that table. This sample has over 400,000 clones, with roughly 85% found just once.

The chain has TRBV5-1 and TRBJ2-1; D assignment may be TRBD1 or TRBD2 (5 bases each). The sample taken for sequencing was peripheral blood. The receptor was isolated from a woman aged 30 to 39 with active or convalescent COVID-19. For the CDR3, the DNA is TGCGCCAGCAGCCTGGGAGACAGTCCGGCTAGAGGCTCCTACAATGAGCAGTTCTTC. Translation: CASSLGDSPARGSYNEQFF.